Listed below are T cell receptor beta chains from one sample, sequenced in a study of T cells expressing NK-cell markers. Reprocessing the 5' RACE reads, TCRdb reports a single entry for every CDR3 protein and omits DNA. The sample data list about 460,000 distinct CDR3 sequences. The sequenced sample was blood T cells: a sorted CD56 or NKG2C T cell subset, CD4+ or CD8+ T cells, or bulk PBMC T cells (not recorded which). The receptors come from a woman aged 45-60 years in good health. The CDR3 runs from the conserved cysteine through the conserved F or W.

V	J	CDR3
TRBV4-1	TRBJ1-2	CASSPEGRPNYGYTF
TRBV11-2	TRBJ2-1	CASSRRGTGPSYNEQFF
TRBV4-1	TRBJ2-2	CASSQDLKSGELFF
TRBV18	TRBJ2-7	CASSPTYSSYEQYF
TRBV19	TRBJ2-1	CASSTREGGKNEQFF
TRBV6-1	TRBJ1-4	CASTFRDRDEKLFF
TRBV4-1	TRBJ1-5	CASSHGQGGQPQHF
TRBV2	TRBJ1-4	CASRGPGQGTPNEKLFF
TRBV14	TRBJ2-7	CASSEGLAGAYEQYF
TRBV6-6	TRBJ2-2	CASSPPGSNTGELFF
TRBV30	TRBJ2-2	CAGGLAGGRTGELFF
TRBV20-1	TRBJ2-7	CSARPTSGAEEQYF
TRBV4-2	TRBJ1-2	CASRRPGTGYGYTF
TRBV30	TRBJ2-1	CAWSVTSGSKNEQFF
TRBV5-1	TRBJ2-7	CASSLMGTSYEQYF
TRBV20-1	TRBJ2-1	CSASTSGSENEQFF
TRBV28	TRBJ1-1	CASSPLWGTEAFF
TRBV4-1	TRBJ2-1	CASSHLTSGKIGNEQFF
TRBV7-9	TRBJ2-1	CASSSDGGEQFF
TRBV14	TRBJ2-1	CASSRGTSRDFF
TRBV7-3	TRBJ1-6	CASSSSGTAGSPLHF
TRBV14	TRBJ1-1	CASSQAGGVTEAFF
TRBV20-1	TRBJ2-7	CSPRPGLAVHYEQYF
TRBV7-8	TRBJ2-3	CASSLRQALSTDTQYF
TRBV5-1	TRBJ2-1	CASSLGAGGINEQFF
TRBV9	TRBJ1-1	CASSAAGTANSEAFF
TRBV24-1	TRBJ2-1	CATSDLQGGSRNEQFF
TRBV20-1	TRBJ2-1	CSARERGLAGGEQFF
TRBV20-1	TRBJ1-1	CSARKGPVNEAFF
TRBV3-1	TRBJ1-5	CASSPGHNQPQHF
TRBV15	TRBJ1-1	CATSSSGLNTEAFF
TRBV4-2	TRBJ2-2	CASSVLGTRPTGELFF
TRBV10-2	TRBJ2-3	CASSERITDTQYF
TRBV7-2	TRBJ2-3	CASSLRDRFPSTDTQYF
TRBV2	TRBJ2-3	CASSARIGLAGHTDTQYF
TRBV7-9	TRBJ2-3	CASRGFIRVPLSTDTQYF
TRBV5-1	TRBJ1-1	CASSSTGVLNTEAFF
TRBV5-1	TRBJ2-1	CASSLGAGPNEQFF
TRBV4-1	TRBJ2-3	CASSHDLLSTDTQYF
TRBV24-1	TRBJ2-5	CATSDLSAGARETQYF
TRBV5-6	TRBJ1-2	CASSLSSTRSRGGYTF
TRBV7-9	TRBJ2-4	CASSRGWGERNIQYF
TRBV6-1	TRBJ1-2	CASSDLVRDTYGYTF
TRBV4-2	TRBJ1-3	CASSPEPGHGNTIYF
TRBV7-9	TRBJ2-7	CASSFEGGPREQYF
TRBV7-9	TRBJ2-7	CASSLRESYEQYF
TRBV29-1	TRBJ1-1	CSVERVLLTEAFF
TRBV7-9	TRBJ1-1	CASSRWGRNEAFF
TRBV9	TRBJ2-1	CASSVDWSAQGDEQFF
TRBV12-3/TRBV12-4	TRBJ2-1	CASTLNGRDRFF
TRBV7-6	TRBJ2-5	CASSSDRESETQYF
TRBV9	TRBJ1-1	CASSVDPGEDTEAFF
TRBV12-3/TRBV12-4	TRBJ1-3	CASRFQAGNTIYF
TRBV12-3/TRBV12-4	TRBJ2-5	CASSFGRGQETQYF
TRBV7-2	TRBJ2-1	CASSLTAGGFNEQFF
TRBV12-3/TRBV12-4	TRBJ1-2	CASSEQGARGYGYTF